What follows are 8 T cell receptor beta chains derived from one specimen sequenced in a study of cytomegalovirus exposure and HLA in healthy donors. PCR employed 60 Vbeta and 13 Jbeta primers. Assay used: immunoSEQ multiplex PCR; TCRdb lists only in-frame clones, some missing. This sample yields 150,000 to 180,000 clones, of which more than 75% are seen a single time; 6% to 8.5% belongs to the top ten. The sample was PBMCs. The receptors here all came from a man aged 25 to 40 in good health and CMV-seropositive.

CDR3 in DNA: TGTGCCAGCAGTTTATCGCCAGGGAACTATGGCTACACCTTC. Translated: CASSLSPGNYGYTF. The chain employs TRBV27 and TRBJ1-2, with a tentative D call TRBD1 (5 bases). V lost 0 bases and J 2 bases, leaving 7 bases between the germline ends. Germline V gene lookup returns CDR1 MNHEY and CDR2 SMNVEV (reference sequence). CDR3 length equals 14 residues.

The chain links TRBV2 to TRBJ2-7; 10 bases fit TRBD2. Germline lookup yields CDR1 SNHLY and CDR2 FYNNEI. Trimming at V came to 5 bases and at J to 5 bases, leaving 6 bases not matched to a gene. There are 14 residues in the CDR3. As DNA, the CDR3 is TGTGCCAGCAGTAGCGGGAGGGCCGGTAACGAGCAGTACTTC. This gives the protein CASSSGRAGNEQYF.

This chain connects TRBV28 to TRBJ2-1, with TRBD2 matching 10 bases. Germline V CDR1 and CDR2: MDHEN, SYDVKM. The length of the CDR3 is 18 residues. The J segment lost 4 bases and the V segment lost 4 bases, leaving 13 bases of the junction unmatched. In DNA, the CDR3 is TGTGCCAGCAGTTCCATTAGTGGAGCGGGAGGGCAATACAATGAGCAGTTCTTC. Protein: CASSSISGAGGQYNEQFF.

The V and J genes are TRBV18 and TRBJ2-3; weak D call: TRBD1 (6 bases). The CDR3 has 16 residues. Trimming took off 3 bases at V and 2 bases at J, with 15 bases between the two ends. Per the germline V gene, CDR1 is KGHSH and CDR2 is LQKENI. The CDR3 region is CASSPGAQTSTDTQYF. In nucleotides, the CDR3 is TGTGCCAGCTCACCGGGGGCGCAGACTTCCACAGATACGCAGTATTTT.

This sequence joins TRBV4-3 and TRBJ1-1; possible D gene TRBD1, 5 bases. The CDR3 is made up of 15 amino acids. Germline V gene lookup returns CDR1 LGHNA and CDR2 YSLEER. V was cut by 4 bases and J by 3 bases, with 15 bases left in between. Here the CDR3 DNA reads TGCGCCAGCAGCCCCTCGGGGGGGAGTGACACTGAAGCTTTCTTT. Amino acids: CASSPSGGSDTEAFF.

V is TRBV7-3 and J is TRBJ2-1, with D possibly matching TRBD2 (6 bases). This CDR3 is 16 amino acids long. CDR1 SGHTA and CDR2 FQGTGA come from the germline V gene. Trimming cost V 4 bases and J 0 bases, with 13 bases left between them. The CDR3 DNA sequence: TGTGCCAGCAGCTACATTAGCGGTAGCTCCTACAATGAGCAGTTCTTC. It yields the protein CASSYISGSSYNEQFF.

This clone was seen more than once but under ten times. The chain couples TRBV30 to TRBJ1-1, with D perhaps matching TRBD1 (5 bases). This CDR3 is 14 amino acids long. Germline V CDR1 and CDR2: GTSNPN, SVGIG (reference sequence). Trimming took 3 bases from V and 6 from J, leaving 17 bases between them. The chain's CDR3 is CAWRGVGGSAEAFF. Written as DNA, the CDR3 is TGTGCCTGGAGAGGAGTGGGGGGTTCAGCTGAAGCTTTCTTT. The entire variable domain, with the rest obtained from reference TRBV30 and TRBJ1-1, is as follows: SQTIHQWPATLVQPVGSPLSLECTVEGTSNPNLYWYRQAAGRGLQLLFYSVGIGQISSEVPQNLSASRPQDRQFILSSKKLLLSDSGFYLCAWRGVGGSAEAFFGQGTRLTVV.

This clone came up once. The CDR3 is CASSLVGGTLPGEDANEQFF. For the CDR3, the DNA is TGCGCCAGCAGCTTGGTAGGTGGGACTCTCCCTGGAGAAGACGCCAATGAGCAGTTCTTC. The chain uses TRBV5-1 and TRBJ2-1; D might be TRBD2 (6 bases). This CDR3 comprises 20 residues. Trimming cost V 0 bases and J 6 bases, with 28 bases left between them. From germline, CDR1 is SGHRS and CDR2 YFSETQ.